This T cell receptor (beta chain) originates from a study of T-cell reconstitution after alpha-beta-depleted transplantation in children. Whole-study results and caveats: Where alpha-beta T cells came from about two months after transplant was reportedly several hundred expanded graft clones. Recipient T cells and thymic progenitors that survived were the source of the high TCRbeta diversity seen at day 60 in some patients. Among T cells one year after transplant, newly produced cells accounted for most counts and diversity.

In its sample, this clonotype was seen a few times. Its antigen is as yet unknown. Unique molecular identifiers were used in preparing the TCRbeta library. TCRdb analysed the PCR reads with MiXCR anew, one entry per CDR3 protein. Found here are 750,000 to 950,000 distinct CDR3 sequences, roughly 15% of them singletons; the top ten hold approximately 5%. Germline lookup yields CDR1 SGHRS and CDR2 YFSETQ. Germline trimming cut 0 bases from V and 5 bases from J; bases unmatched to any gene: 6. The CDR3 has 15 amino acids. The input for sequencing was PBMCs, mostly from graft donor cells, taken 360 days after TCRalphabeta/CD19-depleted stem cell transplant. This chain links TRBV5-1 with TRBJ1-2, with 8 positions matching TRBD1. This TCR came from a male patient younger than 18 who had a stem cell transplant for acute lymphoblastic leukemia, so the T cells may come from the graft donor. The CDR3 protein is CASSLDTQGAYGYTF. The CDR3 coding sequence is TGCGCCAGCAGCTTGGATACGCAGGGGGCGTATGGCTACACCTTC.